The T cell receptor (beta chain) under discussion was sequenced for a study of blood T cells in healthy people across ages. A second PCR, run for roughly 7 to 11 cycles, used a sample-barcoded 5' primer plus a J-beta primer mix. Each CDR3 protein is one row after TCRdb ran MiXCR on the 5' RACE reads. The sample contains 700,000 to 800,000 distinct CDR3 sequences, roughly 45% of which appear only once. The V end lost 5 bases, the J end lost 2 bases, and 20 bases lay between the germline ends. CDR1 and CDR2 from the germline V gene are MDHEN and SYDVKM. The CDR3 runs 17 residues. This chain connects TRBV28 to TRBJ2-3; a possible D gene is TRBD2 (6 bases). The sequencing sample was made of blood. The receptor was derived from a woman between 55 and 75 years old in good health. The DNA for the CDR3 is TGTGCCAGCAGTATCAATCCGGGACTGGGGCACACAGATACGCAGTATTTT. It specifies CASSINPGLGHTDTQYF.